The 30 T cell receptor beta chains listed next were all sequenced from one sample in a study of beta chain features in type 1 diabetes. Study observations and caveats: All four CD4+ subsets from Type 1 diabetes patients carried moderately but significantly shorter TCRB CDR3s.

Reverse transcribing all isolated RNA meant expressed TCRB transcripts were sequenced. Using immunoSEQ multiplex PCR, the repertoire was profiled, and TCRdb retains in-frame clones only, with some absent. The sample has 300,000 to 450,000 clones; over 8.5% are singletons. These receptors have no known antigen. The sample consisted of central memory CD4+ T cells from blood. The receptors here all came from a young man with type 1 diabetes.

This clone appeared a few times. V usage is TRBV7-8 and J usage is TRBJ1-1, with 10 bases that match TRBD1. CDR1 and CDR2 (germline): SGHVS, FQNEAQ. V lost 5 bases, J lost 4 bases, and 4 bases stayed unmatched. The CDR3 consists of 14 residues. The DNA for the CDR3 is TGTGCCAGCAGCACTTGGACAGGGGGCACTGAAGCTTTCTTT. This translates into CASSTWTGGTEAFF.

The chain joins TRBV4-1 to TRBJ1-3; D is unresolved. V lost 1 base to trimming and J lost 4 bases, with 11 bases between them. Germline V gene lookup returns CDR1 MGHRA and CDR2 YSYEKL. The CDR3 covers 15 residues. DNA of the CDR3: TGCGCCAGCAGCCAAGGGGAGACGTTGGGAAACACCATATATTTT. Its translation is CASSQGETLGNTIYF.

This clone was observed a handful of times. The rearrangement uses TRBV5-1 and TRBJ1-1; D not resolved. Trimming removed 4 bases at V and 5 bases at J, with 12 bases between. Germline V lookup: CDR1 SGHRS, CDR2 YFSETQ. The CDR3 length is 13 residues. The CDR3 here is CASSPDMGTEAFF. As DNA, the CDR3 is TGCGCCAGCAGCCCAGACATGGGGACTGAAGCTTTCTTT.

For this clone: Germline and junction disagree at one end, which may indicate a read error. The V gene is TRBV6-5, the J gene TRBJ1-2; 7 bases map to TRBD1. This CDR3 spans 13 amino acids. Germline CDR1 is MNHEY and CDR2 is SVGAGI. CDR3 nucleotide sequence: TGTGCCATCAGTGAGTCCTACAGGGGTGGCTACACCTTC. Translation: CAISESYRGGYTF.

This chain connects TRBV15 to TRBJ2-1; D uncertain. V lost 2 bases to trimming and J lost 6 bases, with 5 bases between them. This CDR3 comprises 12 residues. Germline loops: CDR1 LNHNV, CDR2 YYDKDF (reference sequence). Here the CDR3 reads CATSRPPNEQFF. The CDR3 DNA follows: TGTGCCACCAGCAGACCACCCAATGAGCAGTTCTTC. Looking up the rest from reference TRBV15 and TRBJ2-1 gives the full variable domain: DAMVIQNPRYQVTQFGKPVTLSCSQTLNHNVMYWYQQKSSQAPKLLFHYYDKDFNNEADTPDNFQSRRPNTSFCFLDIRSPGLGDTAMYLCATSRPPNEQFFGPGTRLTVL.

The CDR3 spells CASSPEVGEQFF. The CDR3 DNA reads as TGTGCCAGCAGCCCCGAAGTAGGGGAGCAGTTCTTC. The chain links TRBV7-9 to TRBJ2-1; D remains unclear. Deletions cut 5 bases from V and 10 bases from J, with 12 bases between. The CDR3 extends over 12 amino acids. Germline V gene data show CDR1 as SEHNR and CDR2 as FQNEAQ (reference sequence).

This clone was counted once. This chain joins TRBV19 and TRBJ2-1; 11 bases fit TRBD2. With V trimmed by 6 bases and J by 8 bases, 9 bases remained unmatched. The CDR3 spans 15 residues. Germline V gives CDR1 LNHDA, CDR2 SQIVND (reference sequence). The DNA of the CDR3 is TGTGCCAGTAGGGATAGCGGGAGGGCCCTCTATGAGCAGTTCTTC. Translation gives CASRDSGRALYEQFF.

The chain has TRBV19 and TRBJ2-6, with TRBD2 matching 14 bases. The CDR3 is 19 residues long. Per the germline V gene, CDR1 is LNHDA and CDR2 is SQIVND (reference sequence). Trimming took 5 bases from V and 1 from J; bases not matched to a gene: 7. CDR3 DNA sequence: TGTGCCAGTAGTGCTAGACTAGCGGGAGGGCGGTCTGGGGCCAACGTCCTGACTTTC. It encodes CASSARLAGGRSGANVLTF.

This clone was counted a few times. The chain has TRBV6-6 and TRBJ2-7; 10 bases line up with TRBD1. CDR3 length equals 15 residues. V trimming: 2 bases; J trimming: 3 bases; junction bases outside the gene matches: 4. Germline V gives CDR1 MNHNY, CDR2 SVGAGI (reference sequence). This chain's CDR3 is CASSYTRTGGYEQYF. CDR3 DNA: TGTGCCAGCAGTTACACACGGACAGGGGGCTACGAGCAGTACTTC.

This clone was seen only a few times. The genes are TRBV19 and TRBJ1-5; TRBD1 aligns across 7 bases. The CDR3 spans 13 residues. V lost 6 bases to trimming and J lost 7 bases; unmatched junction nucleotides: 6. Per the germline V gene, CDR1 is LNHDA and CDR2 is SQIVND (reference sequence). CDR3 sequence (DNA): TGTGCCAGTAGCGTCAACAGGGGCCAGCCCCAGCATTTT. It codes for CASSVNRGQPQHF.

V gene TRBV7-2 combines with J gene TRBJ1-4, with no clear D. Germline V gene data show CDR1 as SGHTA and CDR2 as FQGNSA. CDR3 length: 15 residues. V lost 3 bases and J 5 bases, leaving 13 bases between the germline ends. CDR3 coding DNA: TGTGCCAGCAGCTTCTTTAACGGTCTAAATGAAAAACTGTTTTTT. Translating gives CASSFFNGLNEKLFF. The full variable domain, completed using reference TRBV7-2 and TRBJ1-4, is GAGVSQSPSNKVTEKGKDVELRCDPISGHTALYWYRQSLGQGLEFLIYFQGNSAPDKSGLPSDRFSAERTGGSVSTLTIQRTQQEDSAVYLCASSFFNGLNEKLFFGSGTQLSVL.

The chain has TRBV28 and TRBJ1-2; D remains ambiguous. CDR1 and CDR2 (germline): MDHEN, SYDVKM. The CDR3 runs to 10 residues. CDR3 coding DNA: TGTGCTGCAGGCAGGAATGGCTACACCTTC. It yields the protein CAAGRNGYTF.

This clone was counted only a few times. The V call is TRBV7-2, the J call TRBJ2-1; D is unclear. In germline, CDR1 is SGHTA, CDR2 FQGNSA. The V end lost 4 bases, the J end lost 4 bases, and 11 bases lay between the germline ends. The CDR3 extends over 14 amino acids. The CDR3 spells CASSSETPYNEQFF. The CDR3 region has the DNA TGTGCCAGCAGCTCCGAGACACCTTACAATGAGCAGTTCTTC.

This sequence joins TRBV6-5 and TRBJ2-5; tentatively, D is TRBD1 (6 bases). The CDR3 spans 11 residues. Trimming took 9 bases from V and 6 from J, leaving 11 bases between them. Germline CDR1 reads MNHEY; CDR2 reads SVGAGI. In DNA, the CDR3 is TGTGCCAGTCGACAGGACCAGACCCAGTACTTC. Its protein product is CASRQDQTQYF.

This chain connects TRBV6-6 to TRBJ1-1; D is undetermined. The V end was cut by 0 bases, the J end by 11 bases, with 7 bases between. This CDR3 contains 11 residues. Germline V gene lookup returns CDR1 MNHNY and CDR2 SVGAGI (reference sequence). The CDR3 here is CASSYSTIAFF. The CDR3 DNA reads TGTGCCAGCAGTTACTCGACGATTGCTTTCTTT.

The chain links TRBV5-1 to TRBJ2-1; D not certain. The germline gives CDR1 SGHRS, CDR2 YFSETQ. This CDR3 region has 14 residues. Trimming left V 6 bases short and J 3 bases short, with 13 bases between. The CDR3 region has the DNA TGCGCCAGCAACCAGGCGGTAGGCTACAATGAGCAGTTCTTC. Translated, it gives CASNQAVGYNEQFF.

The gene calls are TRBV29-1 and TRBJ2-6; tentative D call: TRBD1 (5 bases). This CDR3 contains 13 residues. Trimming removed 7 bases from V and 0 bases from J, with 7 bases in between. Germline V gives CDR1 SQVTM, CDR2 ANQGSEA. CDR3 DNA: TGCAGCGCTCAGGGCTCTGGGGCCAACGTCCTGACTTTC. It specifies CSAQGSGANVLTF.

This clone was seen more than once but under ten times. The chain joins TRBV18 to TRBJ1-4; TRBD1 agrees at 10 bases. This CDR3 spans 15 amino acids. The ends lost 0 bases at V and 5 bases at J; junction bases unmatched: 0. Per germline, CDR1 KGHSH and CDR2 LQKENI. The CDR3 reads CASSPPGQGNEKLFF. In DNA, the CDR3 is TGTGCCAGCTCACCACCGGGACAGGGGAATGAAAAACTGTTTTTT.

V gene TRBV29-1 combines with J gene TRBJ1-2; D unclear. The V and J ends lost 5 bases and 6 bases respectively, with 10 bases between them. The CDR3 spans 11 residues. CDR1 is SQVTM and CDR2 is ANQGSEA in the germline V gene. In DNA form, the CDR3 reads TGCAGCGTTTTTAGTCTGGATGGCTACACCTTC. It encodes CSVFSLDGYTF.

This clone came up a few times. This chain links TRBV11-3 with TRBJ2-5; 9 bases fit TRBD1. CDR1 and CDR2 (germline): SGHNT, YENEEA. The CDR3 loop spans 14 amino acids. Trimming cost V 4 bases and J 4 bases; bases outside gene matches: 4. For the CDR3, the DNA is TGTGCCAGCAGCTCCTTGACAGGGGGAGAGACCCAGTACTTC. Residues: CASSSLTGGETQYF.

This clone came up a few times. The chain links TRBV28 to TRBJ2-5; possibly TRBD1 for D (6 bases). The CDR3 consists of 13 residues. Germline lookup yields CDR1 MDHEN and CDR2 SYDVKM. V was trimmed by 5 bases and J by 5 bases, leaving 12 bases between them. The CDR3 spells CASSRQERETQYF. In DNA form, the CDR3 reads TGTGCCAGCAGTCGACAGGAGCGCGAGACCCAGTACTTC.

This clone was counted a few times. This chain links TRBV7-2 with TRBJ2-3; no clear D gene. This CDR3 comprises 15 residues. Germline CDR1 and CDR2: SGHTA and FQGNSA. With 4 bases removed from V and 1 base from J, the gap between germline ends came to 12 bases. The CDR3 here is CASSSRHSGTDTQYF. Written as DNA, the CDR3 is TGTGCCAGCAGCTCCCGACATTCCGGCACAGATACGCAGTATTTT.

This clone appeared a few times. This rearrangement joins TRBV19 to TRBJ1-1; the D is unclear. Germline V gene sequence: CDR1 LNHDA, CDR2 SQIVND (reference sequence). V lost 5 bases, J lost 7 bases, and 14 bases lay in between. The CDR3 sequence is 13 residues long. CDR3 nucleotides: TGTGCCAGTAGTCTGCGGTCTGAGCGTGAAGCTTTCTTT. Translated, it gives CASSLRSEREAFF.

This clone has just a few counts. The rearrangement uses TRBV14 and TRBJ2-1; 8 nucleotides agree with TRBD2. From germline, CDR1 is SGHDN and CDR2 FVKESK. This CDR3 has 18 amino acids. The V gene end was trimmed by 9 bases and the J gene end by 0 bases; junction bases not matched to a gene: 16. CDR3 sequence (DNA): TGTGCCAGTTCCGGGACTAGTAGCTCGCGAGGCTCCTACAATGAGCAGTTCTTC. This codes for CASSGTSSSRGSYNEQFF.

This chain uses TRBV7-2 with TRBJ2-3, with 7 bases fitting TRBD1. With V trimmed by 4 bases and J by 1 base, 2 bases remained unmatched. Germline CDR1 reads SGHTA; CDR2 reads FQGNSA. This CDR3 is 14 amino acids long. As DNA, the CDR3 is TGTGCCAGCAGCTGGCAGGGGGGCACAGATACGCAGTATTTT. This encodes CASSWQGGTDTQYF.

The table lists this clone with a few counts. A read error may produce the germline difference seen at one junction end. This chain connects TRBV6-5 to TRBJ2-5; 8 nucleotides match TRBD1. CDR3 length: 15 residues. From germline, CDR1 is MNHEY and CDR2 SVGAGI. In DNA form, the CDR3 reads TGTGCCATCAGTCCGACAGGGGCTCGGGAGGAGACCCAGTACTTC. Amino acid sequence: CAISPTGAREETQYF.

This clone was observed a handful of times. This chain links TRBV27 with TRBJ1-1; D not resolved. Germline CDR1 and CDR2: MNHEY and SMNVEV (reference sequence). Trimming removed 6 bases at V and 0 bases at J, with 17 bases between. The length of the CDR3 is 16 residues. This chain's CDR3 is CASSRSLTSLNTEAFF. CDR3 sequence (DNA): TGTGCCAGCAGCAGATCCCTGACATCTTTGAACACTGAAGCTTTCTTT.

For this clone: This sample also contains other DNA sequences that code for the same CDR3. The chain recombines TRBV18 with TRBJ2-2; D may be TRBD1 (6 bases). Per the germline V gene, CDR1 is KGHSH and CDR2 is LQKENI. The V end lost 0 bases, the J end lost 4 bases, and 6 bases lay between the germline ends. The CDR3 has 14 amino acids. CDR3 protein: CASSPPTGTGELFF. Written as DNA, the CDR3 is TGTGCCAGCTCACCACCGACAGGCACCGGGGAGCTGTTTTTT.

This clone was counted only a few times. An end of the junction differs from the germline gene, which may be a read error. Other DNA sequences of this sample code for an identical CDR3. Here the CDR3 DNA reads TGTGCTAGCAGCTTAGGGACTAGCGGTTACAATGAGCAGTTCTTC. It codes for CASSLGTSGYNEQFF. V is TRBV7-7 and J is TRBJ2-1; 11 nucleotides agree with TRBD2. Germline assignment: CDR1 SSHAT and CDR2 FNYEAQ (reference sequence). CDR3 length equals 15 residues.

This chain joins TRBV9 and TRBJ2-2; D is unresolved. The CDR3 extends over 13 amino acids. Germline V gene data show CDR1 as SGDLS and CDR2 as YYNGEE. Trimming cost V 3 bases and J 1 base, with 4 bases left between them. CDR3 amino acids: CASSAMNTGELFF. In DNA, the CDR3 is TGTGCCAGCAGCGCGATGAACACCGGGGAGCTGTTTTTT.